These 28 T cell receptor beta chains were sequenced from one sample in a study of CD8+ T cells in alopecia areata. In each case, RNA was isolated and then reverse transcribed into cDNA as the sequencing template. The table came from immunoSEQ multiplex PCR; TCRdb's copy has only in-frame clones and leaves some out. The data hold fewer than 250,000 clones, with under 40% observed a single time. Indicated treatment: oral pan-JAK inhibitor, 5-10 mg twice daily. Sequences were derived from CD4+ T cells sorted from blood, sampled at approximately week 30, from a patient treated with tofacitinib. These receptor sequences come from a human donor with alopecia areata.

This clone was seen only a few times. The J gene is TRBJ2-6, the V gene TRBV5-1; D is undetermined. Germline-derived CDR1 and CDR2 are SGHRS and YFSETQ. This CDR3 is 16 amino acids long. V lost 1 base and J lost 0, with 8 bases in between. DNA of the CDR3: TGCGCCAGCAGCTTGCCCAGACCCTCTGGGGCCAACGTCCTGACTTTC. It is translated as CASSLPRPSGANVLTF. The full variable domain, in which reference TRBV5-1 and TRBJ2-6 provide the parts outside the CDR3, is KAGVTQTPRYLIKTRGQQVTLSCSPISGHRSVSWYQQTPGQGLQFLFEYFSETQRNKGNFPGRFSGRQFSNSRSEMNVSTLELGDSALYLCASSLPRPSGANVLTFGAGSRLTVL.

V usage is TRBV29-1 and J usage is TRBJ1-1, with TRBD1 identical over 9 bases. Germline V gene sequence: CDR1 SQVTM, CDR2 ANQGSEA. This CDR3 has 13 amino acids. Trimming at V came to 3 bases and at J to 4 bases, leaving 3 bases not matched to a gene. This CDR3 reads CSVDTGGPTEAFF. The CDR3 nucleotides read TGCAGCGTTGACACAGGGGGCCCCACTGAAGCTTTCTTT.

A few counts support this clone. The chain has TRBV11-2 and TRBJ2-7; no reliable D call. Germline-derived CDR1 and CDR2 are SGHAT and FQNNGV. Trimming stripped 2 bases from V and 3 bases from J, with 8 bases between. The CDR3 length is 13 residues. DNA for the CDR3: TGTGCCAGCAGCTTAACAGCCGGCTACGAGCAGTACTTC. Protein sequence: CASSLTAGYEQYF.

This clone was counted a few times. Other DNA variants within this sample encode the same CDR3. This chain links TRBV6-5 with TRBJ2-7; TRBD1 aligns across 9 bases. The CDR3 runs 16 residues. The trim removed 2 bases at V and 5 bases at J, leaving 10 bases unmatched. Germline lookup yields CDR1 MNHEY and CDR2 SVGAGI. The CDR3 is CASSYDGWDRANEQYF. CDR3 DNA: TGTGCCAGCAGTTACGATGGGTGGGACAGGGCTAACGAGCAGTACTTC.

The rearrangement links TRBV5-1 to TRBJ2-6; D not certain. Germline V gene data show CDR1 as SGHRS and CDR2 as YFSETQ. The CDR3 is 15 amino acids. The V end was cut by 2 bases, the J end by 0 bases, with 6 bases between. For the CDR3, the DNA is TGCGCCAGCAGCTTATCCAACTCTGGGGCCAACGTCCTGACTTTC. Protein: CASSLSNSGANVLTF.

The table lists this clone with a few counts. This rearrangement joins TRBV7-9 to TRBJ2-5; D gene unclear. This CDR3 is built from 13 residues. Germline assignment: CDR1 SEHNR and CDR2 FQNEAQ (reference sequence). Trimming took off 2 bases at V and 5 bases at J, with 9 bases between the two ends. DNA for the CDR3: TGTGCCAGCAGCTTACAGGCCCGGGAGACCCAGTACTTC. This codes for CASSLQARETQYF.

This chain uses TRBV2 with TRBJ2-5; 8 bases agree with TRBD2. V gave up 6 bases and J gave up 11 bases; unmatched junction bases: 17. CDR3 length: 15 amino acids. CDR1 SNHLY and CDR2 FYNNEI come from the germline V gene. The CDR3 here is CASRKQTSGTYIQYF. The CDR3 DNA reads TGTGCCAGCAGGAAACAAACTAGCGGTACCTATATTCAGTACTTC.

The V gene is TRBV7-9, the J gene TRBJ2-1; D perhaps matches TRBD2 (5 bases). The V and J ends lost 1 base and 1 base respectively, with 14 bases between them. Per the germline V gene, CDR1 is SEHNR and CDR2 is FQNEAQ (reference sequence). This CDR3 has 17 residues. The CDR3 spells CASSLVRGSESYNEQFF. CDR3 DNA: TGTGCCAGCAGCTTAGTACGTGGGAGTGAATCCTACAATGAGCAGTTCTTC.

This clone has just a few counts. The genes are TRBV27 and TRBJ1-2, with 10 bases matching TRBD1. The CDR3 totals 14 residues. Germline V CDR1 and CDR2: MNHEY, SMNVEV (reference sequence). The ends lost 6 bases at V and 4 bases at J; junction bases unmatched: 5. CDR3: CASRGTGEGYGYTF. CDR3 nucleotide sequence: TGTGCCAGCAGGGGGACAGGGGAAGGCTATGGCTACACCTTC.

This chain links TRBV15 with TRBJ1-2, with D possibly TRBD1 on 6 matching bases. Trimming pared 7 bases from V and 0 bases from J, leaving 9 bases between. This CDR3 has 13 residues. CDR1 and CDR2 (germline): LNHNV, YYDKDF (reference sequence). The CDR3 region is CATKDRANYGYTF. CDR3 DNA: TGTGCCACCAAGGACAGAGCTAACTATGGCTACACCTTC.

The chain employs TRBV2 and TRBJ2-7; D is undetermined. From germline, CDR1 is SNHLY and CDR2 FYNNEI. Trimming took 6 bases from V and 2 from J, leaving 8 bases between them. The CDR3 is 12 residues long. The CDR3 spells CASRLGTYEQYF. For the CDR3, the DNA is TGTGCCAGCAGATTGGGAACCTACGAGCAGTACTTC.

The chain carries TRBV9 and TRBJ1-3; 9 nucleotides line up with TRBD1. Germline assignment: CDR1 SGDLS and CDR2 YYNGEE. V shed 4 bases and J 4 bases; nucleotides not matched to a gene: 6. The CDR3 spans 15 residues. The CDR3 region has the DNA TGTGCCAGCAGCCCCCGGACAGGGGCGGGAAACACCATATATTTT. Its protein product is CASSPRTGAGNTIYF.

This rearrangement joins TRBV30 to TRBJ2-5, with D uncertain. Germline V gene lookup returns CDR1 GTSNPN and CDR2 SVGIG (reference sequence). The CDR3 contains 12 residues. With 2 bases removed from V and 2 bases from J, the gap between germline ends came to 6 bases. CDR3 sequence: CAWSSIQETQYF. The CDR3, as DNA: TGTGCCTGGAGTTCGATTCAAGAGACCCAGTACTTC.

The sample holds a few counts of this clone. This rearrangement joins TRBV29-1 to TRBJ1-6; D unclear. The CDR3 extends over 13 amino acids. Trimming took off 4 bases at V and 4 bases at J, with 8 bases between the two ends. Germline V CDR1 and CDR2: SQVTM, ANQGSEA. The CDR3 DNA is TGCAGCGTTGGTGTAGGTTATAATTCACCCCTCCACTTT. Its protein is CSVGVGYNSPLHF.

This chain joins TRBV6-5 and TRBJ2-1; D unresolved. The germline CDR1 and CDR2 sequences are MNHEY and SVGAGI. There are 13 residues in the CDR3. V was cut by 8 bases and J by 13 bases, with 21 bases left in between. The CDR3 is CASRPRAPVDQFF. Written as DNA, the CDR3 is TGTGCCAGCCGTCCTAGGGCCCCCGTGGATCAGTTCTTC.

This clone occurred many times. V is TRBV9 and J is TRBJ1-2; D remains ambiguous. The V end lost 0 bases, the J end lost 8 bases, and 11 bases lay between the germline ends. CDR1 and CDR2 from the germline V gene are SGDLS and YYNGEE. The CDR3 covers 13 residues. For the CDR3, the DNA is TGTGCCAGCAGCGTAGCCCCCGGGGAAGGCTACACCTTC. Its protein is CASSVAPGEGYTF.

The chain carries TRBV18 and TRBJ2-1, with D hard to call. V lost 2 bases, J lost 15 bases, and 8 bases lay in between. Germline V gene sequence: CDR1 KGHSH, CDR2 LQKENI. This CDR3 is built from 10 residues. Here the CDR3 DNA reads TGTGCCAGCTCACCAGAGACGCGGTTCTTC. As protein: CASSPETRFF.

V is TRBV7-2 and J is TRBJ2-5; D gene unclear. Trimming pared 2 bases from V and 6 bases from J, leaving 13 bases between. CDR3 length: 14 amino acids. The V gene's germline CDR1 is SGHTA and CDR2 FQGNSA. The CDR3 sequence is CASSLNGLGKTQYF. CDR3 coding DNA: TGTGCCAGCAGCTTAAATGGGCTAGGCAAGACCCAGTACTTC.

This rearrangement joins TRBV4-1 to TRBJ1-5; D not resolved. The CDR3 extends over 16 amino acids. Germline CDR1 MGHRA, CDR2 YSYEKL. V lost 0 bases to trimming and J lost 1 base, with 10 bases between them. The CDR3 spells CASSQERGLSNQPQHF. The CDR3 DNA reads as TGCGCCAGCAGCCAAGAGCGAGGACTGAGCAATCAGCCCCAGCATTTT.

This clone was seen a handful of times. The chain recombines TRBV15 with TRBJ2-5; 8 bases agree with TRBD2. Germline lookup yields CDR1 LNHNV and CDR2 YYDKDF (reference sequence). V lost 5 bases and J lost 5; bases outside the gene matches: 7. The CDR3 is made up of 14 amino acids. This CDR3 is CATSSGGRSETQYF. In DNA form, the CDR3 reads TGTGCCACCAGCTCCGGCGGGAGGTCGGAGACCCAGTACTTC.

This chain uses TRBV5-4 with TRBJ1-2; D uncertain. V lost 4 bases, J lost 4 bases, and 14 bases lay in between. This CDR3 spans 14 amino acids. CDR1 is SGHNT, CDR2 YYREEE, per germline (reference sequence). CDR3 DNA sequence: TGTGCCAGCAGCGCCCGACACCTTGGCTATGGCTACACCTTC. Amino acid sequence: CASSARHLGYGYTF.

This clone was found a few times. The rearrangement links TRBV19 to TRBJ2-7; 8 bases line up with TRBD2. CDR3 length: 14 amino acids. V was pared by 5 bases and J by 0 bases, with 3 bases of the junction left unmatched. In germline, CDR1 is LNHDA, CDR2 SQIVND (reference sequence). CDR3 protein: CASSVGLVSYEQYF. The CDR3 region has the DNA TGTGCCAGTAGTGTGGGACTAGTCTCCTACGAGCAGTACTTC.

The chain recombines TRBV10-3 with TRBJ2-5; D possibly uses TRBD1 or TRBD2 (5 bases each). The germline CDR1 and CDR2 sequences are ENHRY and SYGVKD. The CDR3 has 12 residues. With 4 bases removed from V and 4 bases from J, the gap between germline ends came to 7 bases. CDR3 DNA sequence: TGTGCCATCAGTGCCGGGACAGAGACCCAGTACTTC. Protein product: CAISAGTETQYF.

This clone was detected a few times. The CDR3 coding sequence is TGTGCCAGCAGCCAAGAGCTAGGGCGGAGCAATCAGCCCCAGCATTTT. Translation gives CASSQELGRSNQPQHF. The chain employs TRBV4-2 and TRBJ1-5; D is unresolved. V was pared by 0 bases and J by 1 base, with 10 bases between. The CDR3 has 16 residues. From germline, CDR1 is LGHNA and CDR2 YNFKEQ.

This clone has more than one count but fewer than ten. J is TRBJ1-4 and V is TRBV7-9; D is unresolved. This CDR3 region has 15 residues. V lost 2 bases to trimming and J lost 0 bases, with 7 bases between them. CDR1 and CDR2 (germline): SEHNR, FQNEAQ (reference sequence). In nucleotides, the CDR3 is TGTGCCAGCAGCTTAAATTCCGCAACTAATGAAAAACTGTTTTTT. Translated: CASSLNSATNEKLFF.

CDR3 bases: TGTGCCAGCAGCTTAGGGGTTGCTAGCGGGGAGAGCACAGATACGCAGTATTTT. Amino acid sequence: CASSLGVASGESTDTQYF. V and J are TRBV11-2 and TRBJ2-3; TRBD2 aligns across 9 bases. V dropped 1 base and J dropped 0; count of bases not matched to a gene: 8. Per the germline V gene, CDR1 is SGHAT and CDR2 is FQNNGV. This CDR3 region has 18 residues.

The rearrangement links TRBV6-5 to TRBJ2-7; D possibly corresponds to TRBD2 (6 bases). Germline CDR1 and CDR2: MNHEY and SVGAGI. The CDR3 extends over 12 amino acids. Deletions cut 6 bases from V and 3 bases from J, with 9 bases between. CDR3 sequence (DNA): TGTGCCAGCAGGACCGGGAGCTACGAGCAGTACTTC. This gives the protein CASRTGSYEQYF.

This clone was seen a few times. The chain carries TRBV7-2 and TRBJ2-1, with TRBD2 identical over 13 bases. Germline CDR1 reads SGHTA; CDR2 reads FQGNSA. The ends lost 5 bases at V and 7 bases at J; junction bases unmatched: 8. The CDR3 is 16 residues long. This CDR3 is CASSKRTSGSSNEQFF. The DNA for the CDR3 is TGTGCCAGCAGCAAGCGGACTAGCGGGAGTAGTAATGAGCAGTTCTTC.